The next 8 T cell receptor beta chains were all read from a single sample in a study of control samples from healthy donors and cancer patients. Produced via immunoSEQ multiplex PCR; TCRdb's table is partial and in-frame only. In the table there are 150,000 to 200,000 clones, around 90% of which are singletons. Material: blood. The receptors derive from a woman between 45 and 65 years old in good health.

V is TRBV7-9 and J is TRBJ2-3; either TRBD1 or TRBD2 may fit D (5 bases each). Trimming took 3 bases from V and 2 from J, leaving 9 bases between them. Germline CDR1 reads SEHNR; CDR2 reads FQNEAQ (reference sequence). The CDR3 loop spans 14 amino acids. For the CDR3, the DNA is TGTGCCAGCAGCTTCGAGGGGTCCACAGATACGCAGTATTTT. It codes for CASSFEGSTDTQYF.

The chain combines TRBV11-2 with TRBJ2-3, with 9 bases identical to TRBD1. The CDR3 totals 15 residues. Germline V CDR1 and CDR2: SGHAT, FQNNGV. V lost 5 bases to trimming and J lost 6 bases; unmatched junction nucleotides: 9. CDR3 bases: TGTGCCAGCAGCCAAAATCCGGGACAGGGCGATACGCAGTATTTT. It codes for CASSQNPGQGDTQYF.

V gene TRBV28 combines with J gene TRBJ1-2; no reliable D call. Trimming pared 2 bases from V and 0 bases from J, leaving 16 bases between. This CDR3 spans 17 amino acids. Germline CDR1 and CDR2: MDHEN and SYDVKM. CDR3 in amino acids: CASSLPALKGPNYGYTF. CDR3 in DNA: TGTGCCAGCAGTTTACCGGCTTTAAAGGGTCCTAACTATGGCTACACCTTC.

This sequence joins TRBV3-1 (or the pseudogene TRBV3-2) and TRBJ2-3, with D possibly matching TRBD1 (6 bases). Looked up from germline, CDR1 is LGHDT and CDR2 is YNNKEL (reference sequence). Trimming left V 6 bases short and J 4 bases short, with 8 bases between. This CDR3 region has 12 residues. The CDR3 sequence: CASSKGADTQYF. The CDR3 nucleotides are TGTGCCAGCAGTAAGGGGGCAGATACGCAGTATTTT.

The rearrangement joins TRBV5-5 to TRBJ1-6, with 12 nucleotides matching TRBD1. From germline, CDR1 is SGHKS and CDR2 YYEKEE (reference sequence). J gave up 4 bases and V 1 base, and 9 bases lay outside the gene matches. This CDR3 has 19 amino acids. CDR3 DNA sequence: TGTGCCAGCAGCTTGCTCGGGACAGGGGGCTTCATATATAATTCACCCCTCCACTTT. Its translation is CASSLLGTGGFIYNSPLHF.

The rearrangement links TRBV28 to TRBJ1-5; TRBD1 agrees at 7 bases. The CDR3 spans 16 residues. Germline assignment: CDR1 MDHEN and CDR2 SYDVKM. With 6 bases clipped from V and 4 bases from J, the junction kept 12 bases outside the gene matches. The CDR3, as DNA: TGTGCCAGCAGGTTGGTAGGACAGGAGCCAAATCAGCCCCAGCATTTT. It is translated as CASRLVGQEPNQPQHF. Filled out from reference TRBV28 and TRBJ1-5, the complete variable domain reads DVKVTQSSRYLVKRTGEKVFLECVQDMDHENMFWYRQDPGLGLRLIYFSYDVKMKEKGDIPEGYSVSREKKERFSLILESASTNQTSMYLCASRLVGQEPNQPQHFGDGTRLSIL.

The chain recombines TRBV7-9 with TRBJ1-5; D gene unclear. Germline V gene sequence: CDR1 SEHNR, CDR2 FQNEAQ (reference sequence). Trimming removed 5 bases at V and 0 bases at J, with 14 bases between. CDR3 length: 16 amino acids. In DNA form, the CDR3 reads TGTGCCAGCAGCCGTCAGTGGAATGATAGCAATCAGCCCCAGCATTTT. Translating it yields CASSRQWNDSNQPQHF.

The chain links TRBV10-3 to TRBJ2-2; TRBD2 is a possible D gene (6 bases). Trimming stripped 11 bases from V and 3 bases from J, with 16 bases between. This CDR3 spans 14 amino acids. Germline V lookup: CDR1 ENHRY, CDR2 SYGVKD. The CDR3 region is CASKGGGDTGELFF. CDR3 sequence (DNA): TGTGCCTCCAAGGGCGGAGGGGACACCGGGGAGCTGTTTTTT.